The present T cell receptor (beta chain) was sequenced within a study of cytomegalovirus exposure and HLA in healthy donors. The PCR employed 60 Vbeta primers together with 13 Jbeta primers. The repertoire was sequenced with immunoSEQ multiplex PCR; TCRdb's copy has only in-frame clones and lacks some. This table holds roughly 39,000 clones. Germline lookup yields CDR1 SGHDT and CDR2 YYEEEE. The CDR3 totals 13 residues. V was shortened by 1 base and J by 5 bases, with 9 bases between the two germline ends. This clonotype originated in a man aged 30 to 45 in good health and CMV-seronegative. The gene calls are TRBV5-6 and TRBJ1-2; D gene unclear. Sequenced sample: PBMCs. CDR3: CASSLQVQYGYTF. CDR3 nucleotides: TGTGCCAGCAGCTTGCAGGTCCAGTATGGCTACACCTTC.